The rows below give T cell receptor beta chains drawn from one sample of a study of regulatory T cells in long-lasting Graves disease. TCRdb re-called the multiplex PCR reads through MiXCR, storing one row per CDR3 protein. The sample holds some 490,000 distinct CDR3 sequences, more than 10% seen once. The data were also submitted as part of a second study, on T cells in Graves' hyperthyroidism and ophthalmopathy.

The sequencing here drew on peripheral blood mononuclear cells (PBMCs), taken at new diagnosis, from a patient treated with antithyroid drugs. The receptors here all came from a woman aged 25 to 39 with Graves disease. The CDR3 runs from the conserved cysteine through the conserved F or W. D genes are given only for firm matches. Where a row states a size, it is once, few, many or the class of an expanded clone; other rows omit it.

d_call | clone_size | j_call | cdr3_length | v_call | cdr3_nt | cdr3_aa
. | many | TRBJ1-5 | 14 | TRBV7-9 | TGTGCCAGCAGCCCAGAGGGGAACAATCAGCCCCAGCATTTT | CASSPEGNNQPQHF
. | many | TRBJ1-3 | 15 | TRBV2 | TGTGCCAGCAGTGAATACACCGCCACGGGAAACACCATATATTTT | CASSEYTATGNTIYF
TRBD2 | few | TRBJ2-6 | 17 | TRBV6-1 | TGTGCCAGCAGCCAACTAGCGGGAGCTTCTGGGGCCAACGTCCTGACTTTC | CASSQLAGASGANVLTF
. | many | TRBJ2-1 | 11 | TRBV7-9 | TGTGCCAGCAGCTCGCGGGTTGAGCAGTTCTTC | CASSSRVEQFF
. | many | TRBJ1-1 | 15 | TRBV27 | TGTGCCAGCAGAGTTCTCCAAGCTATGAACACTGAAGCTTTCTTT | CASRVLQAMNTEAFF
TRBD1 | many | TRBJ1-1 | 13 | TRBV7-6 | TGTGCCAGCAGCTTAGCGACAGGGGCTGAAGCTTTCTTT | CASSLATGAEAFF
. | few | TRBJ2-2 | 13 | TRBV19 | TGTGCCAGTAGTATATCTTCGTCCGGGGAGCTGTTTTTT | CASSISSSGELFF
TRBD1 | many | TRBJ1-4 | 15 | TRBV2 | TGTGCCAGCAGCAGCGACAGGGGTGACAGGGAAAAACTGTTTTTT | CASSSDRGDREKLFF
TRBD1 | many | TRBJ2-1 | 14 | TRBV20-1 | TGCAGTGCTCCTTTTAGACAGGGGCGGAATGAGCAGTTCTTC | CSAPFRQGRNEQFF
. | many | TRBJ2-7 | 12 | TRBV2 | TGTGCCAGTATGGGGGGAAACTACGAGCAGTACTTC | CASMGGNYEQYF
TRBD2 | . | TRBJ2-1 | 16 | TRBV24-1 | TGTGCCACCAGTGACTCCGGACTAGCGGGAGTCTATGAGCAGTTCTTC | CATSDSGLAGVYEQFF
. | many | TRBJ2-5 | 13 | TRBV20-1 | TGCAGTGCCGGCCTGGGCGGGGGCGAGACCCAGTACTTC | CSAGLGGGETQYF
. | many | TRBJ2-1 | 11 | TRBV5-4 | TGTGCCAGCAGCCCCGGGGGTGAGCAGTTCTTC | CASSPGGEQFF
. | many | TRBJ2-1 | 13 | TRBV28 | TGTGCCAGCAGTTTAGGACGGGTCAATGAGCAGTTCTTC | CASSLGRVNEQFF
TRBD2 | many | TRBJ2-1 | 18 | TRBV24-1 | TGTGCCACCAGTGATTTCTCCGGGGGGGCAGAGTACTACAATGAGCAGTTCTTC | CATSDFSGGAEYYNEQFF
. | . | TRBJ2-5 | 14 | TRBV7-8 | TGTGCCAGCGGCAGGGCAGGGCGACAAGAGACCCAGTACTTC | CASGRAGRQETQYF
TRBD1 | . | TRBJ1-6 | 15 | TRBV6-1 | TGTGCCAGCAGATTCCGGGACAGCTATAATTCACCCCTCCACTTT | CASRFRDSYNSPLHF
TRBD2 | many | TRBJ2-7 | 15 | TRBV19 | TGTGCCAGTAGTCCTCTGGGACTAGCGGGTCGGGAGCAGTACTTC | CASSPLGLAGREQYF
TRBD2 | . | TRBJ2-7 | 18 | TRBV20-1 | TGCAGTGCTAGAGTTCCACGGACTAGCGGGAGGGCCTCCTACGAGCAGTACTTC | CSARVPRTSGRASYEQYF
TRBD1 | many | TRBJ1-2 | 16 | TRBV10-1 | TGCGCCAGCAGTGACGGGACAGGGGGACCGTACTATGGCTACACCTTC | CASSDGTGGPYYGYTF
. | many | TRBJ2-1 | 13 | TRBV20-1 | TGCAGTGCTAGCCCCCAGCGTCGCAATGAGCAGTTCTTC | CSASPQRRNEQFF
. | few | TRBJ2-2 | 15 | TRBV20-1 | TGCAGTGCTAGAGATCAAGGGGCGAACACCGGGGAGCTGTTTTTT | CSARDQGANTGELFF
. | many | TRBJ1-1 | 13 | TRBV6-9 | TGTGCCAGCAGTTACGAAGGGGCTAAGGAAGCTTTCTTT | CASSYEGAKEAFF
TRBD1 | many | TRBJ2-5 | 16 | TRBV7-2 | TGTGCCAGCACCAAAAACCGACAGGGCAAAGGGGAGACCCAGTACTTC | CASTKNRQGKGETQYF
. | few | TRBJ1-3 | 17 | TRBV11-2 | TGTGCCAGCAGCCTTAAGATCGTTCAGGCCACTGGAAACACCATATATTTT | CASSLKIVQATGNTIYF
TRBD2 | many | TRBJ2-1 | 15 | TRBV18 | TGTGCCAGCTCGAGCTCTAGCGGGAGATCCGATGAGCAGTTCTTC | CASSSSSGRSDEQFF
. | . | TRBJ1-2 | 16 | TRBV6-8 | TGTGCCAGCAGTTACTCGATATTCGTACAGGACTATGGCTACACCTTC | CASSYSIFVQDYGYTF
TRBD1 | many | TRBJ2-7 | 14 | TRBV13 | TGTGCCAGCAGCCTACAGGGGGTGGGTTACGAGCAGTACTTC | CASSLQGVGYEQYF
TRBD2 | many | TRBJ2-3 | 16 | TRBV27 | TGTGCCAGCAGTTTATTACTAGCGGGGGGCACAGATACGCAGTATTTT | CASSLLLAGGTDTQYF
. | . | TRBJ2-2 | 16 | TRBV5-5 | TGTGCCAGCAGCTCCCGGGGAGGGGGCCGCACCGGGGAGCTGTTTTTT | CASSSRGGGRTGELFF
. | . | TRBJ2-1 | 12 | TRBV2 | TGTGCCACCCCTGGATTTAGAGATGAGCAGTTCTTC | CATPGFRDEQFF
. | . | TRBJ2-3 | 18 | TRBV6-2/TRBV6-3 | TGTGCCAGCAGTGAATTTTCCCCATCGGCGGCCAGCACAGATACGCAGTATTTT | CASSEFSPSAASTDTQYF